This T cell receptor beta chain was recorded in a study of blood T cell repertoires in COVID-19. Study background: Spain, Italy and the United States supplied samples that represented acute and convalescent COVID-19. From T cells, B-cell-depleted T cells, or PBMCs came the material, which was cDNA or gDNA.

The CDR3 loop spans 15 amino acids. Germline CDR1 and CDR2: SGHTS and YDEGEE. J gave up 7 bases and V 4 bases, and 11 bases lay outside the gene matches. Original processing notes: Using reference gene primer amplification, nucleated cell counts were estimated. Data came from immunoSEQ multiplex PCR; TCRdb stores just in-frame clones and leaves some out. D and trimming come from the DNA, and the V and J calls and clone size come from that table. This table has tens of thousands of clones, about 91% appearing once. Sequenced material: peripheral blood. The rearrangement joins TRBV5-8 to TRBJ1-5, with TRBD1 matching 7 bases. This TCR came from a woman aged 45-65 years with acute or convalescent COVID-19. The CDR3 nucleotides are TGTGCCAGCAGCCCCTTGAGAGGGGGCCGACAGCCCCAGCATTTT. Translating gives CASSPLRGGRQPQHF.